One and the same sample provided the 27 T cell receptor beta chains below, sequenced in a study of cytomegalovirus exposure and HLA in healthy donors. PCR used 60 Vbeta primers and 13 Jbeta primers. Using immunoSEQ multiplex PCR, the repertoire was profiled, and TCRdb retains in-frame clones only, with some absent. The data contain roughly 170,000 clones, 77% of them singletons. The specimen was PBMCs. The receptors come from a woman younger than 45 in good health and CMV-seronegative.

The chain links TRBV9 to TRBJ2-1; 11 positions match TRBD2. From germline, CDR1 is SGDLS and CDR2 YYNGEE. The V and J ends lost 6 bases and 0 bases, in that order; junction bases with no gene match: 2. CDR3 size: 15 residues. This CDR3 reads CASTTSGSSYNEQFF. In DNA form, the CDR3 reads TGTGCCAGCACCACTAGCGGGAGCTCCTACAATGAGCAGTTCTTC.

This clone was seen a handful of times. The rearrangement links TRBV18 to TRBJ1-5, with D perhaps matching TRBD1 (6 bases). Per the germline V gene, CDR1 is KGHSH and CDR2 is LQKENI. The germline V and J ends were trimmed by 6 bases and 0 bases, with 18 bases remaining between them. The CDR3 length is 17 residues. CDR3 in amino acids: CASSFDRFSSSNQPQHF. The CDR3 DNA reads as TGTGCCAGCTCGTTCGACAGGTTTTCAAGTAGCAATCAGCCCCAGCATTTT. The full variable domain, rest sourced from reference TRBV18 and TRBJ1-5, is NAGVMQNPRHLVRRRGQEARLRCSPMKGHSHVYWYRQLPEEGLKFMVYLQKENIIDESGMPKERFSAEFPKEGPSILRIQQVVRGDSAAYFCASSFDRFSSSNQPQHFGDGTRLSIL.

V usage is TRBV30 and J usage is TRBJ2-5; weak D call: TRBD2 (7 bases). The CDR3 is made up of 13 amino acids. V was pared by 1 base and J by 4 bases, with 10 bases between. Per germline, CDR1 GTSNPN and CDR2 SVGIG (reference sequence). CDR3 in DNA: TGTGCCTGGAGTGGGGGGGGCCCAGAGACCCAGTACTTC. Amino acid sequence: CAWSGGGPETQYF.

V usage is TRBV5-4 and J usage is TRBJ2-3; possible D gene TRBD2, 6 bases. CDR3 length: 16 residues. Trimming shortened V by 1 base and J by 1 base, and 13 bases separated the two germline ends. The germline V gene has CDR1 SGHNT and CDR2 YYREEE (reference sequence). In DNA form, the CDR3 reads TGTGCCAGCAGCTTGCCCCCTAGCGTTGGCACAGATACGCAGTATTTT. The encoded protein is CASSLPPSVGTDTQYF.

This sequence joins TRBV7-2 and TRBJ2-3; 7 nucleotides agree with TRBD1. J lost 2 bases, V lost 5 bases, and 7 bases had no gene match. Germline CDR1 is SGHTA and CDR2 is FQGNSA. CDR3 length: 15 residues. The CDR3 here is CASSRQGHYTDTQYF. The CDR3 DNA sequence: TGTGCCAGCAGCCGACAGGGCCACTACACAGATACGCAGTATTTT.

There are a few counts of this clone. In DNA form, the CDR3 reads TGTGCCAGCAGCAAAGGGCGGGAGGGGATGAATGAGCAGTTCTTC. Its protein product is CASSKGREGMNEQFF. This chain uses TRBV21-1 with TRBJ2-1; TRBD2 reflects the table's D call only, with no check against the DNA. TRBV21-1 is described as a pseudogene. The CDR3 is 15 residues long.

The CDR3 nucleotides read TGTGCCAGCTCACCACCGGCTAGCGGGAGAGGGGCCAAAAACATTCAGTACTTC. Encoded protein: CASSPPASGRGAKNIQYF. The V gene is TRBV18, the J gene TRBJ2-4; 10 bases fit TRBD2. Germline-derived CDR1 and CDR2 are KGHSH and LQKENI. V lost 0 bases, J lost 1 base, and 6 bases stayed unmatched. The CDR3 contains 18 residues.

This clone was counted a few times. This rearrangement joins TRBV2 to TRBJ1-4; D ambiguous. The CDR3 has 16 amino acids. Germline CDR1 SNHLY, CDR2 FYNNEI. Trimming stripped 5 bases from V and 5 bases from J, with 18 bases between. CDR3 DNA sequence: TGTGCCAGCAGTAGTCTGGGTGTGGGCTCAAATGAAAAACTGTTTTTT. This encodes CASSSLGVGSNEKLFF.

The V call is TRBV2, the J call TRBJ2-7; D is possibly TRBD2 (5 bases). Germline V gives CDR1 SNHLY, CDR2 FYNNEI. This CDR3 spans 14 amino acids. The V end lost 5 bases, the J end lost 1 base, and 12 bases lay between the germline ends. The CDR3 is CASSQPGLSYEQYF. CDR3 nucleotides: TGTGCCAGCAGTCAACCGGGATTGTCCTACGAGCAGTACTTC.

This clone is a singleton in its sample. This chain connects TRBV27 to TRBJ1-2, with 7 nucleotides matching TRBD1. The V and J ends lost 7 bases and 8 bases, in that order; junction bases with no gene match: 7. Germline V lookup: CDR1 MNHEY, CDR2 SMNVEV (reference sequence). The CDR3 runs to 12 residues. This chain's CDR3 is CASIEGAKGYTF. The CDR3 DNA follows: TGTGCCAGCATTGAGGGGGCCAAGGGCTACACCTTC.

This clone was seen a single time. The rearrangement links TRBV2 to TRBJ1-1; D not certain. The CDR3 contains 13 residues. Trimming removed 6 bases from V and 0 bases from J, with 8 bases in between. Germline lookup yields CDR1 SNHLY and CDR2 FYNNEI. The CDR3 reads CASRQNMNTEAFF. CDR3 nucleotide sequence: TGTGCCAGCAGGCAAAACATGAACACTGAAGCTTTCTTT.

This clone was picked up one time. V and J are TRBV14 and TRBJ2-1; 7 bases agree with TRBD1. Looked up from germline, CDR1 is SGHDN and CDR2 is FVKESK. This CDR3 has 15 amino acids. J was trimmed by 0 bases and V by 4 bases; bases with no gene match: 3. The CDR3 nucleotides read TGTGCCAGCAGCCGAAACAGGGGCTCCTACAATGAGCAGTTCTTC. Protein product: CASSRNRGSYNEQFF.

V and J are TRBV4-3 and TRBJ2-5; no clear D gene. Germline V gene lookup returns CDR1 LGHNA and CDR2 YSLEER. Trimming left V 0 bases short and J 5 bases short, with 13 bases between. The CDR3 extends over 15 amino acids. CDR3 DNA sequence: TGCGCCAGCAGCCAAGATCGCGCCTCCGGGGAGACCCAGTACTTC. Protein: CASSQDRASGETQYF.

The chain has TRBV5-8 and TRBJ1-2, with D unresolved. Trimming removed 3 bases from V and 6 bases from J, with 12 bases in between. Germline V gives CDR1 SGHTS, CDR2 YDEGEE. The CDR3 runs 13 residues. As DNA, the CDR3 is TGTGCCAGCAGCTACATACACGGGGATGGCTACACCTTC. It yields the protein CASSYIHGDGYTF.

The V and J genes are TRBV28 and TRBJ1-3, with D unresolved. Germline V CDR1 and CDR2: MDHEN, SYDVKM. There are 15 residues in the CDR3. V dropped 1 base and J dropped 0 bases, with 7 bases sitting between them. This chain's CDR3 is CASSLLRSSGNTIYF. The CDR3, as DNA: TGTGCCAGCAGTTTATTACGGAGCTCTGGAAACACCATATATTTT. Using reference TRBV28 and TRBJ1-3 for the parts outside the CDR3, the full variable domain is DVKVTQSSRYLVKRTGEKVFLECVQDMDHENMFWYRQDPGLGLRLIYFSYDVKMKEKGDIPEGYSVSREKKERFSLILESASTNQTSMYLCASSLLRSSGNTIYFGEGSWLTVV.

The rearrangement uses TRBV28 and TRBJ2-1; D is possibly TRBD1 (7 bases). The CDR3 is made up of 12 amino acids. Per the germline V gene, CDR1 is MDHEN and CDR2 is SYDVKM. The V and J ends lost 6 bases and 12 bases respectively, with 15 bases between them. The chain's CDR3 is CASSPRRGRQFF. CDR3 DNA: TGTGCCAGCAGCCCAAGGAGGGGGCGGCAGTTCTTC.

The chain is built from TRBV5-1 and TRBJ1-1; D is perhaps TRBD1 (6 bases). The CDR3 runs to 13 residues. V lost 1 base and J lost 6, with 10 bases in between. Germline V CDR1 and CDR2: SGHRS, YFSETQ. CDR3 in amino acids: CASSLQKGAEAFF. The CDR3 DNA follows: TGCGCCAGCAGCTTGCAGAAGGGGGCTGAAGCTTTCTTT.

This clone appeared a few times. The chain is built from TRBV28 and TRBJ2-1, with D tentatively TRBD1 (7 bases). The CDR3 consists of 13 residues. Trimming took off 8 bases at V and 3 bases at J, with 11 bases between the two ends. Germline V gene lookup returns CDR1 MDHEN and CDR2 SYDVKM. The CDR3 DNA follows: TGTGCCAGCGCGGGACAGCTCTACAATGAGCAGTTCTTC. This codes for CASAGQLYNEQFF. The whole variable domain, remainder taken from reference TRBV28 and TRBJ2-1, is DVKVTQSSRYLVKRTGEKVFLECVQDMDHENMFWYRQDPGLGLRLIYFSYDVKMKEKGDIPEGYSVSREKKERFSLILESASTNQTSMYLCASAGQLYNEQFFGPGTRLTVL.

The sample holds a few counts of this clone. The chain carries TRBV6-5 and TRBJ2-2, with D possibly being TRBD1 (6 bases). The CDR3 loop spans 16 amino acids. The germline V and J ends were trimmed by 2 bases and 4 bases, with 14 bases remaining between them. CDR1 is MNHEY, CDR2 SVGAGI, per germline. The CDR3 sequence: CASSYRQGFVTGELFF. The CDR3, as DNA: TGTGCCAGCAGTTACCGCCAGGGGTTCGTCACCGGGGAGCTGTTTTTT.

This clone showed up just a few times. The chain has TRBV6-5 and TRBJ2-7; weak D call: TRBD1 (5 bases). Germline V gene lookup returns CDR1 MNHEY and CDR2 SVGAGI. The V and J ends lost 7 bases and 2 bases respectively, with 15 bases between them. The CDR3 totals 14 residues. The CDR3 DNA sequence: TGTGCCAGCACCCCTCAGGGTGTTCCCTACGAGCAGTACTTC. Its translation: CASTPQGVPYEQYF.

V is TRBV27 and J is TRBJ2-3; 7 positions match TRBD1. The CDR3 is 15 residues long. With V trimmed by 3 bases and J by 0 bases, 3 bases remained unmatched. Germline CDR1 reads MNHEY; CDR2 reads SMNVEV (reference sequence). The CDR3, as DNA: TGTGCCAGCAGTTTTTCCAGGGGGAGCACAGATACGCAGTATTTT. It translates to CASSFSRGSTDTQYF.

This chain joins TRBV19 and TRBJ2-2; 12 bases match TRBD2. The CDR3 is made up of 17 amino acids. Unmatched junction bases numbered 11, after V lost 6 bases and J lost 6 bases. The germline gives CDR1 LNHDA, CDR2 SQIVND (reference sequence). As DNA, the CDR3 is TGTGCCAGTAGCTATGGGAGGACTAGCGGGGTATCCGGGGAGCTGTTTTTT. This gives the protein CASSYGRTSGVSGELFF.

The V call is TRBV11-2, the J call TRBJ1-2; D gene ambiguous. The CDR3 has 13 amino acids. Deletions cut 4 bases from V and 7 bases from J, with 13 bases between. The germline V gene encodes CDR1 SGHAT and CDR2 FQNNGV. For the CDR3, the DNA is TGTGCCAGCAGCTCAGTGGCGGTTGGTGGCTACACCTTC. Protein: CASSSVAVGGYTF.

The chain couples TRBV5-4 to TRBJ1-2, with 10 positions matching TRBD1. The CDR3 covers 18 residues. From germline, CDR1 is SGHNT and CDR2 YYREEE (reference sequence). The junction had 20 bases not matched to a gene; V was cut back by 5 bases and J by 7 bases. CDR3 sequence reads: CASSTGTGAPPRRGGYTF. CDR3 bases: TGTGCCAGCAGTACCGGGACAGGGGCCCCTCCCCGTCGTGGTGGCTACACCTTC.

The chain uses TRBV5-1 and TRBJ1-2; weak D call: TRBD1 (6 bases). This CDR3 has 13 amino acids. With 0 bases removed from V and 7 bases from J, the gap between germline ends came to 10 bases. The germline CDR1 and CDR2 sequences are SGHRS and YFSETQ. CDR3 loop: CASSLAGDAGYTF. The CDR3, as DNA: TGCGCCAGCAGCTTGGCAGGGGATGCTGGCTACACCTTC.

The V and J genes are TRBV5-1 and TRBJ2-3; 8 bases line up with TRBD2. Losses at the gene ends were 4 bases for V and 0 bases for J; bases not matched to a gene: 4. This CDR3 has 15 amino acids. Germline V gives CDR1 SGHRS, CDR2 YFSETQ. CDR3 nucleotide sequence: TGCGCCAGCAGCCCTATAGCGGGGAGCACAGATACGCAGTATTTT. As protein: CASSPIAGSTDTQYF.

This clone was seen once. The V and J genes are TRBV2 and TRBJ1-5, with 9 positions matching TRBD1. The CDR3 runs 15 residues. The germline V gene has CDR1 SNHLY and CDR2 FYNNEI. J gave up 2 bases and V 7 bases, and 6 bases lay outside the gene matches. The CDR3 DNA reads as TGTGCCAGCACCCAGGACAGGGGTGGCAATCAGCCCCAGCATTTT. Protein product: CASTQDRGGNQPQHF.